The sequence of this T cell receptor (beta chain) was determined in a study of glioma-infiltrating T cells. General study results and limits: Tissue-blood divergence was below expectation in non-neoplastic patients, above in gliomas.

The iRepertoire nested amplicon-rescue multiplex PCR amplified TCR alpha and beta CDR3s from RNA. MiXCR, applied by TCRdb to the multiplex PCR reads, yields one record per CDR3 protein. The sample contains more than 110,000 distinct CDR3 sequences, approximately 39% of which appear only once. This clonotype has more than one count but fewer than ten. Its specificity is not known. The CDR3 is 15 residues long. Germline V gene data show CDR1 as MNHNS and CDR2 as SASEGT. Unmatched junction bases numbered 7, after V lost 1 base and J lost 10 bases. Sequenced material: glioma tissue, nonneoplastic brain tissue, or PBMCs (not recorded which). The origin of this receptor is a human donor with low-grade glioma or glioblastoma, undergoing nonglioma brain surgery, or in good health (not recorded which). The V gene is TRBV6-1, the J gene TRBJ1-6, with 7 bases fitting TRBD1. The DNA of the CDR3 is TGTGCCAGCAGTGAAGGACGACAGGGTACGTCACCCCTCCACTTT. Its translation is CASSEGRQGTSPLHF.